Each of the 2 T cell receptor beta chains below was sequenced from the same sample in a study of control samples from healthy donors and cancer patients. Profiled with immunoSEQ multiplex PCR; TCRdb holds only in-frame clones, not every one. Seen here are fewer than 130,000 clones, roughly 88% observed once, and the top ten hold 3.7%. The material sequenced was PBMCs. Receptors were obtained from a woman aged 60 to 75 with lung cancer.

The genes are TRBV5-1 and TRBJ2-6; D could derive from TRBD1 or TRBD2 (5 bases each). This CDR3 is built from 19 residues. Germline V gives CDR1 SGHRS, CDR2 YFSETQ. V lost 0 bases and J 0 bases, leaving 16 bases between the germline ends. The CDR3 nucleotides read TGCGCCAGCAGCTTGGCTCCAGGGAGCCTTTACTCTGGGGCCAACGTCCTGACTTTC. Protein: CASSLAPGSLYSGANVLTF. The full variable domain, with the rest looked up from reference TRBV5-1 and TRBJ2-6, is KAGVTQTPRYLIKTRGQQVTLSCSPISGHRSVSWYQQTPGQGLQFLFEYFSETQRNKGNFPGRFSGRQFSNSRSEMNVSTLELGDSALYLCASSLAPGSLYSGANVLTFGAGSRLTVL.

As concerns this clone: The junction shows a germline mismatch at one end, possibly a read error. The chain's CDR3 is CASTPGGAYNSPLHF. DNA for the CDR3: TGTGCCAGCACCCCGGGAGGGGCCTATAACTCACCCCTCCACTTT. The rearrangement links TRBV6-5 to TRBJ1-6; tentative D call: TRBD1 (5 bases). This CDR3 has 15 residues. CDR1 and CDR2 from the germline V gene are MNHEY and SVGAGI.